The clone carrying this TCR beta chain was found once. These data come from a study of blood T cell repertoires in COVID-19. About the study: Specimens from acute and convalescent COVID-19 originated in the United States, Italy and Spain. T cells, B-cell-depleted T cells, or PBMCs supplied cDNA or gDNA.

Original analysis: Amplified reference gene primers provided the basis for estimating nucleated cell counts. Produced via immunoSEQ multiplex PCR; TCRdb's table is partial and in-frame only. V and J calls plus clone size are reproduced from that table; the DNA served to infer D and trimming. The sample lists about 100,000 clones, roughly 90% occurring once. CDR1 and CDR2 from the germline V gene are LNHDA and SQIVND (reference sequence). Trimming took off 4 bases at V and 3 bases at J, with 13 bases between the two ends. The CDR3 runs to 15 residues. Sequenced input: peripheral blood. This clonotype originated in a man aged 55 to 69 with acute or convalescent COVID-19. The chain joins TRBV19 to TRBJ1-5; the D gene is possibly TRBD1 (6 bases). CDR3 amino acids: CASSKAGDINQPQHF. CDR3 nucleotide sequence: TGTGCCAGTAGTAAGGCAGGGGACATCAATCAGCCCCAGCATTTT.